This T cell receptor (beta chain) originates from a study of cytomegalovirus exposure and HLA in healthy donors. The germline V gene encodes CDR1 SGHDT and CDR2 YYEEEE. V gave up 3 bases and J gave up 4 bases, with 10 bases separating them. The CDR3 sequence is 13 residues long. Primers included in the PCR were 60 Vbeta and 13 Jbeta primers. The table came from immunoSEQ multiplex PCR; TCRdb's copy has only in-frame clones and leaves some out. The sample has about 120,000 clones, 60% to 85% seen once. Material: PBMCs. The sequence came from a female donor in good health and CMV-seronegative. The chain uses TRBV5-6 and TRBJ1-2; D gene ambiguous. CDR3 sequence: CASSSTASYGYTF. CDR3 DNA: TGTGCCAGCAGCTCAACAGCTTCCTATGGCTACACCTTC.